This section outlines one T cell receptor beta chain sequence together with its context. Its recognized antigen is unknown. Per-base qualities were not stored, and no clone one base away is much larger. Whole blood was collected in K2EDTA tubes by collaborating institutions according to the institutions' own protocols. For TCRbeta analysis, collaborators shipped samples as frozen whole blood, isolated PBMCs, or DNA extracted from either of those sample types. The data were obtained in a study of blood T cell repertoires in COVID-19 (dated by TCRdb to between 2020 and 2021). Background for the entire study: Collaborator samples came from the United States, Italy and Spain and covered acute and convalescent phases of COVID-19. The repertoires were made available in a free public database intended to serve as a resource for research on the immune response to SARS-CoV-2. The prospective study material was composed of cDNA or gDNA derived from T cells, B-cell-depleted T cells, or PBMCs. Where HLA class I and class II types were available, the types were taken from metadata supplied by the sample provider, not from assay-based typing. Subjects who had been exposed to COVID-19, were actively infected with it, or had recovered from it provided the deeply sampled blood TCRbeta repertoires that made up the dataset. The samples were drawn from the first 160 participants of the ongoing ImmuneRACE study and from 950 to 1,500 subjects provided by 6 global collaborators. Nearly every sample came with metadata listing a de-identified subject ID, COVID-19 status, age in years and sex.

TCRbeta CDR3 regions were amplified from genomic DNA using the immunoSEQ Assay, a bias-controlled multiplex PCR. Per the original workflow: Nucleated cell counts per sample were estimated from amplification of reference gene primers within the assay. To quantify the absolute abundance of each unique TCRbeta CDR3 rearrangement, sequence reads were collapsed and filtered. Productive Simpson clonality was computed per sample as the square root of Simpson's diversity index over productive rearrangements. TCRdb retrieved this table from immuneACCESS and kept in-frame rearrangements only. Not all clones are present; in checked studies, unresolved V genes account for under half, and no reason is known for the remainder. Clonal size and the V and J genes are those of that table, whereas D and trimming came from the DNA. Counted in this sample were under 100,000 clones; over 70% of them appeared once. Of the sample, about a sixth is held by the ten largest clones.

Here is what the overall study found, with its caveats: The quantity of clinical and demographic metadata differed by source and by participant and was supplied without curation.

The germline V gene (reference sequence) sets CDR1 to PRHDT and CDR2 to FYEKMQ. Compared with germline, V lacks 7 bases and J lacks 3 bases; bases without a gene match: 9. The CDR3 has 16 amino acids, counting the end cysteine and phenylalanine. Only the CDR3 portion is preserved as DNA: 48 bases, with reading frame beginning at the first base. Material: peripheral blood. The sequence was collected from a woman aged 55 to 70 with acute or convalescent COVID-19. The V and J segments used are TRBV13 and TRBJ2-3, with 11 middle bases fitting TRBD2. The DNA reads TGTGCCAGCACCGTTAGCGGGAGGGCCAGGACAGATACGCAGTATTTT. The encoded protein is CASTVSGRARTDTQYF.